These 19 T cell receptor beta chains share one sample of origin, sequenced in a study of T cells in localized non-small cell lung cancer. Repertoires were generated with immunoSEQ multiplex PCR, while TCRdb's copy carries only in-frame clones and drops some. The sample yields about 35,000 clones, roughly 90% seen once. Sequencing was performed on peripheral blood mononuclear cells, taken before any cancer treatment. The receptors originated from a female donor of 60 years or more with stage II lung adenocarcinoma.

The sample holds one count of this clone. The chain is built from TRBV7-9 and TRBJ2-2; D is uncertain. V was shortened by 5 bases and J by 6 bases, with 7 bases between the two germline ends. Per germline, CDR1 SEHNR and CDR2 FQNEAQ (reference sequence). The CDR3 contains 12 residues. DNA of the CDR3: TGTGCCAGCAGCCCTAAGCCCGGGGAGCTGTTTTTT. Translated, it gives CASSPKPGELFF.

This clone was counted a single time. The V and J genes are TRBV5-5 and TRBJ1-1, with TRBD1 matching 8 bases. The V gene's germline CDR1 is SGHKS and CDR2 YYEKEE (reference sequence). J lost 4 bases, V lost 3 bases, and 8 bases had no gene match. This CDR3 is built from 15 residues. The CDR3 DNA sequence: TGTGCCAGCAGCTCTTCAGGGGGCGGGTTCACTGAAGCTTTCTTT. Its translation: CASSSSGGGFTEAFF. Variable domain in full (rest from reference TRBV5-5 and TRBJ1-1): DAGVTQSPTHLIKTRGQQVTLRCSPISGHKSVSWYQQVLGQGPQFIFQYYEKEERGRGNFPDRFSARQFPNYSSELNVNALLLGDSALYLCASSSSGGGFTEAFFGQGTRLTVV.

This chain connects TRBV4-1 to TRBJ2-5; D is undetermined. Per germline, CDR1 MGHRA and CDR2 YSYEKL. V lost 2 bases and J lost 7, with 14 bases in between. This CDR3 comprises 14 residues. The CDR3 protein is CASSQLQTIATQYF. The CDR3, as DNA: TGCGCCAGCAGCCAATTGCAGACGATCGCGACCCAGTACTTC.

CDR3 sequence reads: CASRTKVEQFF. The CDR3 nucleotides are TGTGCCAGCAGGACGAAGGTAGAGCAGTTCTTC. The chain recombines TRBV7-2 with TRBJ2-1; D remains ambiguous. V was cut by 6 bases and J by 10 bases, with 10 bases left in between. The CDR3 runs to 11 residues. Per germline, CDR1 SGHTA and CDR2 FQGNSA.

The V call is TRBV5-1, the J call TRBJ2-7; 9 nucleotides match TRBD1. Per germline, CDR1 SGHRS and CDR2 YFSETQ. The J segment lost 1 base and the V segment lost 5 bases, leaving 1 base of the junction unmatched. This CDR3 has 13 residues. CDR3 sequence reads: CASRDRGSYEQYF. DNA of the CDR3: TGCGCCAGCAGGGACAGGGGATCCTACGAGCAGTACTTC.

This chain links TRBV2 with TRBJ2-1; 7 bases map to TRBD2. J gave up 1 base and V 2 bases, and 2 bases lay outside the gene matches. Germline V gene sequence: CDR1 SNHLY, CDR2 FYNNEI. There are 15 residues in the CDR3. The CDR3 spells CASSERGSSYNEQFF. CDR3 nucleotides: TGTGCCAGCAGTGAACGCGGGAGTTCCTACAATGAGCAGTTCTTC.

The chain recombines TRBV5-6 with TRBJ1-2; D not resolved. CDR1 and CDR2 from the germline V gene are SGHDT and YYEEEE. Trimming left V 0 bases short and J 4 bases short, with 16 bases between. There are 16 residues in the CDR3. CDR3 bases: TGTGCCAGCAGCTTGGTGGCAGTAACGGTGTCCTATGGCTACACCTTC. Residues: CASSLVAVTVSYGYTF.

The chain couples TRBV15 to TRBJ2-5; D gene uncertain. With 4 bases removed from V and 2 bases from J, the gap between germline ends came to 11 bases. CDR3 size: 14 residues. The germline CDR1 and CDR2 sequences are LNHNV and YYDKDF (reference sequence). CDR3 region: CATSIELGQETQYF. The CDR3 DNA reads TGTGCCACCAGCATAGAGCTTGGGCAAGAGACCCAGTACTTC.

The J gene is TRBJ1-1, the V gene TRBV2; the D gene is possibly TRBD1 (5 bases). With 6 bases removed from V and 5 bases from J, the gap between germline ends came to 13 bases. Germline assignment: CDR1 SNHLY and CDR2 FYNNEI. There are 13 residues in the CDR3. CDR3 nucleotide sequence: TGTGCCAGCAGCACCGGGAGGGGAACTGAAGCTTTCTTT. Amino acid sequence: CASSTGRGTEAFF. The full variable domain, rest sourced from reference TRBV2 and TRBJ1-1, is EPEVTQTPSHQVTQMGQEVILRCVPISNHLYFYWYRQILGQKVEFLVSFYNNEISEKSEIFDDQFSVERPDGSNFTLKIRSTKLEDSAMYFCASSTGRGTEAFFGQGTRLTVV.

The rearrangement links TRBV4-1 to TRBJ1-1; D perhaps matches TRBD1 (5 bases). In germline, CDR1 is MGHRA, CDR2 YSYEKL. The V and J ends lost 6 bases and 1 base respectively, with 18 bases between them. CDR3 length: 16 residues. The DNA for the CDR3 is TGCGCCAGCAGTCCGATGGGGGGTGGAGCGAACACTGAAGCTTTCTTT. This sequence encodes CASSPMGGGANTEAFF.

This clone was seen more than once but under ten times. In DNA form, the CDR3 reads TGTGCCAGCAGCAAAGATGATGGCAGAGACCACTACGAGCAGTACTTC. It is translated as CASSKDDGRDHYEQYF. The chain employs TRBV21-1 and TRBJ2-7. TRBV21-1 corresponds to a pseudogene. This CDR3 is 16 amino acids long.

This chain's CDR3 is CASSTPRRGAPYEQYF. The DNA of the CDR3 is TGTGCCAGCAGTACGCCTCGGCGGGGGGCCCCCTACGAGCAGTACTTC. The gene calls are TRBV28 and TRBJ2-7, with 8 bases aligning to TRBD2. This CDR3 contains 16 residues. V gave up 5 bases and J gave up 2 bases; unmatched junction bases: 11. CDR1 is MDHEN and CDR2 is SYDVKM in the germline V gene.

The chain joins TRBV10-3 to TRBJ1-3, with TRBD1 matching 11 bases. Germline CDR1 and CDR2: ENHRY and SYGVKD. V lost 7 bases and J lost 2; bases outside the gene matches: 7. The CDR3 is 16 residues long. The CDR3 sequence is CAITRGQGEPGNTIYF. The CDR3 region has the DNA TGTGCCATCACTCGGGGACAGGGGGAACCTGGAAACACCATATATTTT.

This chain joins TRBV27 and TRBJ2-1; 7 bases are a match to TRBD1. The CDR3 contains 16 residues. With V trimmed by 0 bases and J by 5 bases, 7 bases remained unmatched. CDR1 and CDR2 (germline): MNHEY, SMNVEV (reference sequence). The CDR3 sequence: CASSLSRTGRDNEQFF. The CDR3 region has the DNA TGTGCCAGCAGTTTATCACGGACAGGAAGGGACAATGAGCAGTTCTTC.

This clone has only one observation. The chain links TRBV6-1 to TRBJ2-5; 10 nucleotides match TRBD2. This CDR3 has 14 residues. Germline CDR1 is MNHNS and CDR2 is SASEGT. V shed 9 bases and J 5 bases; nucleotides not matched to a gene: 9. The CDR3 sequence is CASLQRGGAETQYF. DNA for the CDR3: TGTGCCAGTCTCCAGCGGGGGGGGGCCGAGACCCAGTACTTC.

CDR3 DNA sequence: TGTGCCAGCAGTTTATCGTGGGACAGGGTAGTACACACCATATATTTT. It yields the protein CASSLSWDRVVHTIYF. V and J are TRBV27 and TRBJ1-3; 9 bases map to TRBD1. CDR3 length: 16 amino acids. Germline V lookup: CDR1 MNHEY, CDR2 SMNVEV (reference sequence). V was clipped by 0 bases and J by 8 bases; unmatched bases: 8.

The CDR3 loop is CASSLGQGWRSSYEQYF. The DNA of the CDR3 is TGTGCCAGCAGCTTAGGTCAGGGTTGGAGGAGCTCCTACGAGCAGTACTTC. The chain is built from TRBV11-2 and TRBJ2-7; the D call may be TRBD1 or TRBD2 (5 bases each). This CDR3 comprises 17 residues. Germline values: CDR1 SGHAT, CDR2 FQNNGV. V lost 1 base to trimming and J lost 0 bases, with 16 bases between them.

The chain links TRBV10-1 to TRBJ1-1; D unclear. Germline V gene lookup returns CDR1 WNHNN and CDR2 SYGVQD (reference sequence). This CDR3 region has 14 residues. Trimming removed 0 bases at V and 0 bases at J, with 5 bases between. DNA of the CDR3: TGCGCCAGCAGTGAGTCTGACCTGAACACTGAAGCTTTCTTT. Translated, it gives CASSESDLNTEAFF.

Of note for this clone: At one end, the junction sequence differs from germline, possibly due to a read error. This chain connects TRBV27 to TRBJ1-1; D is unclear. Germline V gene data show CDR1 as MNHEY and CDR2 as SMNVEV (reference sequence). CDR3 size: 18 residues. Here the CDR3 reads CASRLFGSGSPLNTEAFF. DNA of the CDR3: TGTGCCAGCAGGTTATTTGGATCCGGGTCCCCTTTGAACACTGAAGCTTTCTTT.